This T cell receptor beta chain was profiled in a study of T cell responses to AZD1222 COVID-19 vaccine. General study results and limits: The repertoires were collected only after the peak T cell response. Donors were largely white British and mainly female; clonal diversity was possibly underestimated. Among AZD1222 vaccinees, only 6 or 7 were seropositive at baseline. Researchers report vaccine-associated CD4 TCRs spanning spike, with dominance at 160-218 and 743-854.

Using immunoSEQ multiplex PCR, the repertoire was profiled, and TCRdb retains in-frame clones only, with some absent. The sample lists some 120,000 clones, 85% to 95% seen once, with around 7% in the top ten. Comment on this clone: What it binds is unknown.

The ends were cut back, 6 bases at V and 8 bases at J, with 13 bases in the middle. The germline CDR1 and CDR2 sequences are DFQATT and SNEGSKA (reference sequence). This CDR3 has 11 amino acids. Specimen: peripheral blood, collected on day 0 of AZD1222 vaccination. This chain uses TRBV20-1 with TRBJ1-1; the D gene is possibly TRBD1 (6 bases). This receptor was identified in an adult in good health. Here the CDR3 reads CSAKRGPEAFF. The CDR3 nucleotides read TGCAGTGCAAAGCGGGGGCCGGAAGCTTTCTTT.